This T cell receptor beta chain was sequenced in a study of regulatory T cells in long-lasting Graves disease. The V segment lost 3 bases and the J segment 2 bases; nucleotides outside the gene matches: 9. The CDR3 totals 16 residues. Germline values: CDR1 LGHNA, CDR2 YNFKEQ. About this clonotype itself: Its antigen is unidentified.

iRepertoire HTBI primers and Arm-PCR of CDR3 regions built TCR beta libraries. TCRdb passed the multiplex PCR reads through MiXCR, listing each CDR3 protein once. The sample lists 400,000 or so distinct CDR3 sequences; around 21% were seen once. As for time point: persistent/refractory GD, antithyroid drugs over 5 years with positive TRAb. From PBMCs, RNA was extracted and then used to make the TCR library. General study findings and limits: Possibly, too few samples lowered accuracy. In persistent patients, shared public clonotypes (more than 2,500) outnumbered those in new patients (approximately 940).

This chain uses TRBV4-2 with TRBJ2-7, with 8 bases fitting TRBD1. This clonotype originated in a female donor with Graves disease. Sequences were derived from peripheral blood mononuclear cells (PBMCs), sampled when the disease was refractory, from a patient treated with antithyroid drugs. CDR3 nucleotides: TGTGCCAGCAGCCATCAAGAGGCAGGGGGCCCCTACGAGCAGTACTTC. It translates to CASSHQEAGGPYEQYF.